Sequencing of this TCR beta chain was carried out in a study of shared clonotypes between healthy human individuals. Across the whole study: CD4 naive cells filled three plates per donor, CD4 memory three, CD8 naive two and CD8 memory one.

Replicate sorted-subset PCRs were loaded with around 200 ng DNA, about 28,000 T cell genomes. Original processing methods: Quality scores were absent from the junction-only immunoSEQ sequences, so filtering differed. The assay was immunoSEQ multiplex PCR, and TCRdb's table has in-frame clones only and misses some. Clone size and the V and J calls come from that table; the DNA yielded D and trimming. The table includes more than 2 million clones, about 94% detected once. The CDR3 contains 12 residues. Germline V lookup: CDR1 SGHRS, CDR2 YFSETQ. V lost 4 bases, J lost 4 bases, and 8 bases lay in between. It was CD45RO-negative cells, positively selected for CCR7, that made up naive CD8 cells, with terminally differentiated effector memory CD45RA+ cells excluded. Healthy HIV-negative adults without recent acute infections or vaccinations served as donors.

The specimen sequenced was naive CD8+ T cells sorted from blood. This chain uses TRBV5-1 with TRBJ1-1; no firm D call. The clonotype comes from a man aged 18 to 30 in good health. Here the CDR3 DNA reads TGCGCCAGCAGCGTTAAGGGCACTGAAGCTTTCTTT. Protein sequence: CASSVKGTEAFF.